The TCR beta chain described here comes from a study of blood T cells in healthy people across ages. Study details: Roughly one uniquely barcoded beta molecule per two T cells was captured. Study conclusions and caveats: A greater number of naive CD4+ cells and higher diversity distinguished long-lived donors from aged donors.

Comments on this clonotype: Its target is unknown.

Sample-barcoded 5' priming and a J-beta primer mix drove a second PCR of roughly 7 to 11 cycles. TCRdb reanalysed the 5' RACE reads using MiXCR and keeps one entry per CDR3 protein. Here the sample spans about 970,000 distinct CDR3 sequences, just over 50% being singletons. This sequence was found in a woman aged 60-75 years in good health. Material for sequencing was blood.

Written as DNA, the CDR3 is TGTGCCTGGAGTTCCAGGGGACATTACGAGCAGTACTTC. Amino acid sequence: CAWSSRGHYEQYF. The J gene is TRBJ2-7, the V gene TRBV30; TRBD1 is a possible D gene (6 bases). Trimming took off 2 bases at V and 4 bases at J, with 12 bases between the two ends. Per germline, CDR1 GTSNPN and CDR2 SVGIG (reference sequence). CDR3 length equals 13 residues.